A selection of T cell receptor beta chains follows, all from one sample in a study of cytomegalovirus exposure and HLA in healthy donors. Some clones are missing from TCRdb's copy, which holds only in-frame ones; the method was immunoSEQ multiplex PCR. The table lists some 110,000 clones, around three quarters of them singletons. Input material: PBMCs. The origin of the receptors is a woman between 18 and 30 years old in good health and CMV-seropositive. CDR3s include the opening cysteine and the closing phenylalanine or tryptophan. A D gene is named only where the DNA matches it firmly. Size is stated for part of the rows, as once, few or many counts, or as a class when the clone is expanded.

J: TRBJ2-5; V: TRBV23-1; D: .; size: .; DNA: TGCGCCAGCAGTCAATCTTGGCACCAAGAGACCCAGTACTTC; CDR3: CASSQSWHQETQYF
J: TRBJ1-2; V: TRBV6-1; D: .; size: .; DNA: TGTGCCAGCAGTGAACGGGGGGGGATATATGGCTACACCTTC; CDR3: CASSERGGIYGYTF
J: TRBJ2-5; V: TRBV4-1; D: TRBD1; size: .; DNA: TGCGCCAGCAGCCAAGCGACAGGGCGCGGAGAAGGAGAGACCCAGTACTTC; CDR3: CASSQATGRGEGETQYF
J: TRBJ2-7; V: TRBV5-1; D: .; size: few; DNA: TGCGCCAGCAGCCTGGGGACACCCGAGCAGTACTTC; CDR3: CASSLGTPEQYF
J: TRBJ2-5; V: TRBV6-6; D: TRBD2; size: once; DNA: TGTGCCAGCAGTTACCGAGGACTAGCGGTCCAAGAGACCCAGTACTTC; CDR3: CASSYRGLAVQETQYF
J: TRBJ1-6; V: TRBV4-2; D: .; size: few; DNA: TGTGCCAGCAGCCAAGATCTTAGATGGGGCGGAGGGGCCCTCCACTTT; CDR3: CASSQDLRWGGGALHF
J: TRBJ2-7; V: TRBV5-4; D: .; size: .; DNA: TGTGCCAGCAGCTTGGTGCTAGCGAACGAGCAGTACTTC; CDR3: CASSLVLANEQYF
J: TRBJ2-5; V: TRBV7-7; D: .; size: once; DNA: TGTGCTAGCAGCTTAGCGGTCCCGAGGGGGTACCAAGAGACCCAGTACTTC; CDR3: CASSLAVPRGYQETQYF
J: TRBJ2-7; V: TRBV27; D: .; size: .; DNA: TGTGCCAGCAGTTTAGGTAGTAGTGGAGGGTGGAACGAGCAGTACTTC; CDR3: CASSLGSSGGWNEQYF
J: TRBJ1-2; V: TRBV28; D: TRBD1; size: .; DNA: TGTGCCAGCATTCCCCCGGGGACAGACTATGGCTACACCTTC; CDR3: CASIPPGTDYGYTF
J: TRBJ1-4; V: TRBV11-3; D: .; size: .; DNA: TGTGCCAGCAGCTCCGGGACATCCGCAACTAATGAAAAACTGTTTTTT; CDR3: CASSSGTSATNEKLFF
J: TRBJ2-1; V: TRBV4-1; D: .; size: .; DNA: TGCGCCAGCAGCCAAACAGGTGTCTCCCACAATGAGCAGTTCTTC; CDR3: CASSQTGVSHNEQFF